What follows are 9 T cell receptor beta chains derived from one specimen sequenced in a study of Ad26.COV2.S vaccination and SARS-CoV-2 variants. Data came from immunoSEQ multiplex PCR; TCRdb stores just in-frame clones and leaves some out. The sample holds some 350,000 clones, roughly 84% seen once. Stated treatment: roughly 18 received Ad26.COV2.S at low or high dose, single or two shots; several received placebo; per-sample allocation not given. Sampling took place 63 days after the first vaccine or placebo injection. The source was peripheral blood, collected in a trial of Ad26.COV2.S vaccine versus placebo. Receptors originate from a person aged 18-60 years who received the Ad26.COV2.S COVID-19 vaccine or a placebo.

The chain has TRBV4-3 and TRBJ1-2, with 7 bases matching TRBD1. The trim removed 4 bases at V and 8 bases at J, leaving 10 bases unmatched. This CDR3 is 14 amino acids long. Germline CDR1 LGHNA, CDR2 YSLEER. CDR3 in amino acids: CASSREGQRGGYTF. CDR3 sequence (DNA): TGCGCCAGCAGCCGGGAGGGACAGCGAGGGGGCTACACCTTC.

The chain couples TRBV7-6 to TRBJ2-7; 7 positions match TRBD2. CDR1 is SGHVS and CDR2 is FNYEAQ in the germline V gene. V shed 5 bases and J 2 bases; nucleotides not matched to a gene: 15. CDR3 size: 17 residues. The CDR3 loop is CASSVRVAGVEAYEQYF. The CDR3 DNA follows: TGTGCCAGCAGCGTTCGGGTGGCGGGGGTCGAAGCCTACGAGCAGTACTTC.

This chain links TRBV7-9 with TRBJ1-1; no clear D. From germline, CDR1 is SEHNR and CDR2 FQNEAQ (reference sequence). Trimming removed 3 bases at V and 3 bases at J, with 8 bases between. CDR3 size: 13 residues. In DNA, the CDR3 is TGTGCCAGCAGCTTTTCGCGAGACACTGAAGCTTTCTTT. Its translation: CASSFSRDTEAFF.

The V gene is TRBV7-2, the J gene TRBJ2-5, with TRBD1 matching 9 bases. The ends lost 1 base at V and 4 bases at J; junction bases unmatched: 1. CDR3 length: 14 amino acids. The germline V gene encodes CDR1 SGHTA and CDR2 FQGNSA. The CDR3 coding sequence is TGTGCCAGCAGCTTAGTGACAGGGGGAGAGACCCAGTACTTC. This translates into CASSLVTGGETQYF.

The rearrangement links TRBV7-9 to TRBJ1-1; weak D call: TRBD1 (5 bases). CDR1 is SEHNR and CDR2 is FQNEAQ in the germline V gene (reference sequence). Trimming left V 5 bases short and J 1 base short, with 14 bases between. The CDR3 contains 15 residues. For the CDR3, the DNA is TGTGCCAGCAGCAATATTACGACAGCGAACACTGAAGCTTTCTTT. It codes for CASSNITTANTEAFF.

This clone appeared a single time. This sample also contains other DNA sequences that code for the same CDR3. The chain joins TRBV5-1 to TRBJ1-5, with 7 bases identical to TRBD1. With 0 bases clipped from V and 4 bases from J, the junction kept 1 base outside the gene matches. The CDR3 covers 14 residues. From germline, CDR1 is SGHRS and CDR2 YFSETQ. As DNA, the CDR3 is TGCGCCAGCAGCTTGGGGACAGGAAATCAGCCCCAGCATTTT. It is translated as CASSLGTGNQPQHF. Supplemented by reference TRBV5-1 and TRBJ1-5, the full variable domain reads KAGVTQTPRYLIKTRGQQVTLSCSPISGHRSVSWYQQTPGQGLQFLFEYFSETQRNKGNFPGRFSGRQFSNSRSEMNVSTLELGDSALYLCASSLGTGNQPQHFGDGTRLSIL.

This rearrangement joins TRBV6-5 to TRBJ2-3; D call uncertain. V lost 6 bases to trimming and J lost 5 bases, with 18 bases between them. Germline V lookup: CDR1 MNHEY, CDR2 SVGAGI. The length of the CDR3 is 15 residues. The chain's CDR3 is CASRTDGDWGDTQYF. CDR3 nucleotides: TGTGCCAGCAGGACGGACGGCGACTGGGGAGATACGCAGTATTTT.

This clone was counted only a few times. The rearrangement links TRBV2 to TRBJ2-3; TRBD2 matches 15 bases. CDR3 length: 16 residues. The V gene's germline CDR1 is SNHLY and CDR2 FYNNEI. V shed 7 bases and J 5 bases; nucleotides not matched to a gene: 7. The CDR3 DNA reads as TGTGCCAGCAAAGGGACTAGCGGGGGGCTTGTAGATACGCAGTATTTT. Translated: CASKGTSGGLVDTQYF.

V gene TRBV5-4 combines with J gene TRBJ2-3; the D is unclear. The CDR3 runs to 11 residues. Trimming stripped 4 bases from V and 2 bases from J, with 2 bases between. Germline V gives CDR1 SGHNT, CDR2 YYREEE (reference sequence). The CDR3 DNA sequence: TGTGCCAGCAGCGTCACAGATACGCAGTATTTT. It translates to CASSVTDTQYF.